This entry is about one T cell receptor (beta chain). Indicated time point: pre-treatment sample, taken before nivolumab and TIL therapy. Most excised metastases sampled were pleural nodules or supraclavicular lymph nodes. Tumors were harvested before any PD-1/PD-L1 blockade. The data originate from a study of TIL therapy for anti-PD-1-resistant metastatic lung cancer. At the level of the study: Median tumor PD-L1 proportion score was about 5.9%. Tumors carried a median 1.5 non-synonymous mutations per megabase.

The immunoSEQ assay was v3. Some clones are missing from TCRdb's copy, which holds only in-frame ones; the method was immunoSEQ multiplex PCR. The repertoire holds some 90,000 clones, with 55% to 75% as singletons. The CDR3 sequence is 14 residues long. V lost 0 bases to trimming and J lost 5 bases, with 10 bases between them. Per the germline V gene, CDR1 is SGHTA and CDR2 is FQGNSA. The rearrangement uses TRBV7-2 and TRBJ2-5, with D perhaps given as TRBD1 or TRBD2 (5 bases each). The specimen was tumor tissue, collected at baseline. This sequence originates from a person aged 25 to 80 with non-small cell lung cancer. CDR3 sequence reads: CASSLAGWGETQYF. The CDR3 DNA follows: TGTGCCAGCAGCTTAGCGGGCTGGGGGGAGACCCAGTACTTC.